The text below deals with one TCR beta chain. These data originate in a study of blood T cell repertoires in COVID-19. Overall study context: Sites in the United States, Italy and Spain provided acute and convalescent COVID-19 samples. From T cells, B-cell-depleted T cells, or PBMCs came the material, which was cDNA or gDNA.

Per the authors' pipeline: Reference gene primer amplification yielded estimated nucleated cell counts. Clones were read by immunoSEQ multiplex PCR, and TCRdb kept only the in-frame ones, dropping some. V, J and clone size were drawn from that table, and D and trimming were deduced from the DNA. The sample lists around 250,000 clones, roughly 87% occurring once. The V gene's germline CDR1 is KGHDR and CDR2 SFDVKD. V was pared by 6 bases and J by 7 bases, with 6 bases of the junction left unmatched. The CDR3 is made up of 14 amino acids. The receptor comes from a woman between 40 and 55 years old who had recovered from COVID-19. Sequencing was performed on peripheral blood. The V gene is TRBV24-1, the J gene TRBJ2-1; 9 bases align to TRBD1. In DNA form, the CDR3 reads TGTGCCACCAGTCTCGGGACAGGGTGGAATGAGCAGTTCTTC. It is translated as CATSLGTGWNEQFF.